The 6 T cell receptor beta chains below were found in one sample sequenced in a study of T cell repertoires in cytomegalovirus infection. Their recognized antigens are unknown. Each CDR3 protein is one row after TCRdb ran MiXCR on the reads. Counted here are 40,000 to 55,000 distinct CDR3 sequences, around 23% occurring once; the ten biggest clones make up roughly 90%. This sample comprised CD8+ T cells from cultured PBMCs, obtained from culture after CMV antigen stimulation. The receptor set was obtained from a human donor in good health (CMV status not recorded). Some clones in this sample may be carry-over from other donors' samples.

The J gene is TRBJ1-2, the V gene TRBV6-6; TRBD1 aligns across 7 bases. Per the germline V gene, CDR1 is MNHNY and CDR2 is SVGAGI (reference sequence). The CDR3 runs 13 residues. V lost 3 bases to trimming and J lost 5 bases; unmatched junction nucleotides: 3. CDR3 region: CASSYTGEYGYTF. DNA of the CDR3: TGTGCCAGCAGTTATACAGGGGAGTATGGCTACACCTTC.

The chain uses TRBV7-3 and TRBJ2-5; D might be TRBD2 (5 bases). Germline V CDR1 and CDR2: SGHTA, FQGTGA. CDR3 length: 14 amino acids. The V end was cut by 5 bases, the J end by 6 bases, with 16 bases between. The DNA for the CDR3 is TGTGCCAGCAGCCCATCGGGATCACCACAGACCCAGTACTTC. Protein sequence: CASSPSGSPQTQYF.

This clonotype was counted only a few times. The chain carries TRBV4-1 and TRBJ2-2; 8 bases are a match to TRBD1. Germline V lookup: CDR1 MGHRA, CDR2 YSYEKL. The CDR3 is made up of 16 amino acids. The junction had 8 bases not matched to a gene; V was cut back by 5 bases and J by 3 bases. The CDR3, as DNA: TGCGCCAGCAGCTCCCGGACAGGGACGGACACCGGGGAGCTGTTTTTT. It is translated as CASSSRTGTDTGELFF.

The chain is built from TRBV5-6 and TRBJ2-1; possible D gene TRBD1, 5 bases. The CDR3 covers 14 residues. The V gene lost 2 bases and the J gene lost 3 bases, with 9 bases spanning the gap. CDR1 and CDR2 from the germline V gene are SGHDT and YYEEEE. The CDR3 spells CASSFGAGYNEQFF. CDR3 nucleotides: TGTGCCAGCAGCTTTGGGGCCGGCTACAATGAGCAGTTCTTC.

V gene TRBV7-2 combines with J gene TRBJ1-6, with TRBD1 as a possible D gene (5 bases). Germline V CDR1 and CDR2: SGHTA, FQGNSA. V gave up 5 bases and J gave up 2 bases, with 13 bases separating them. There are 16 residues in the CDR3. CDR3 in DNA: TGTGCCAGCAGCCCTCGAGGAGGGGCCTATAATTCACCCCTCCACTTT. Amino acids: CASSPRGGAYNSPLHF.

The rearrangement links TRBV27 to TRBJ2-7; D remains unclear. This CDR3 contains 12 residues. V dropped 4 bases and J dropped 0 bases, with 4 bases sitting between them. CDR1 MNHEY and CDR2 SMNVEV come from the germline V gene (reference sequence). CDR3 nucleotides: TGTGCCAGCAGTTCCTTCTCCTACGAGCAGTACTTC. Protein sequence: CASSSFSYEQYF.